The 9 T cell receptor beta chains presented below share a single source sample, sequenced in a study of OX40 agonist ivuxolimab in advanced cancers. Only in-frame clones appear in the TCRdb table, and some are missing; sequencing was by immunoSEQ multiplex PCR. In the table there are around 20,000 clones, around three quarters of which are singletons. The sample in question was CD4+ or CD8+ T cells sorted from blood, obtained in a trial of the OX40 agonist ivuxolimab. Receptors originate from an adult with an advanced solid tumor such as melanoma, head and neck, liver or kidney cancer.

The chain employs TRBV19 and TRBJ2-7; 11 positions match TRBD1. Germline lookup yields CDR1 LNHDA and CDR2 SQIVND (reference sequence). The CDR3 is made up of 18 amino acids. With V trimmed by 1 base and J by 2 bases, 10 bases remained unmatched. The CDR3 bases are TGTGCCAGTAGTATAGGGACAGGGGGCAGCGGGACGCCCTACGAGCAGTACTTC. Translation: CASSIGTGGSGTPYEQYF.

The CDR3 protein is CAAAESGTASDTQYF. As DNA, the CDR3 is TGTGCCGCAGCCGAAAGCGGGACTGCCTCAGATACGCAGTATTTT. The J gene is TRBJ2-3, the V gene TRBV19; 7 nucleotides align to TRBD2. The CDR3 is 15 residues long. The germline CDR1 and CDR2 sequences are LNHDA and SQIVND (reference sequence). Trimming cost V 11 bases and J 4 bases; bases outside gene matches: 15.

This chain uses TRBV19 with TRBJ1-2; D remains ambiguous. Germline CDR1 LNHDA, CDR2 SQIVND (reference sequence). Deletions cut 3 bases from V and 6 bases from J, with 11 bases between. This CDR3 comprises 13 residues. The CDR3 bases are TGTGCCAGTAGTATCGGTAGGCGGGATGGCTACACCTTC. Residues: CASSIGRRDGYTF.

The chain carries TRBV5-4 and TRBJ2-3, with no clear D. The V and J ends lost 3 bases and 5 bases respectively, with 19 bases between them. Germline V gives CDR1 SGHNT, CDR2 YYREEE (reference sequence). The CDR3 loop spans 16 amino acids. CDR3 DNA: TGTGCCAGCAGCTCGAGAAAGGTCCTCGGGCGAGATACGCAGTATTTT. This sequence encodes CASSSRKVLGRDTQYF.

This clone was recorded only once. This chain joins TRBV6-1 and TRBJ2-5; 8 bases are a match to TRBD1. The assigned J gene may be wrong: the sequence end matches TRBJ2-7 better. Germline V gene lookup returns CDR1 MNHNS and CDR2 SASEGT. There are 14 residues in the CDR3. The CDR3 region has the DNA TGTGCCAGCACCTTCGGGGACAGGTCCTACGAGCAGTACTTC. Encoded protein: CASTFGDRSYEQYF.

This clone was picked up one time. In nucleotides, the CDR3 is TGTGCCAGCAGGTCAGGGACTAGCGGGGATGAGCAGTTCTTC. Its protein is CASRSGTSGDEQFF. The J gene is TRBJ2-1, the V gene TRBV7-9; 13 bases align to TRBD2. The V and J ends lost 6 bases and 8 bases, in that order; junction bases with no gene match: 4. CDR3 size: 14 residues. The germline V gene encodes CDR1 SEHNR and CDR2 FQNEAQ (reference sequence).

This chain uses TRBV4-2 with TRBJ1-1; 9 bases match TRBD1. Germline CDR1 reads LGHNA; CDR2 reads YNFKEQ. The CDR3 is 13 residues long. Unmatched junction bases numbered 8, after V lost 5 bases and J lost 10 bases. The CDR3 DNA reads TGTGCCAGCAGCACCAGGACAGGGGAAGGAGCTTTCTTT. This encodes CASSTRTGEGAFF.

The chain combines TRBV5-4 with TRBJ2-3, with TRBD1 matching over 7 bases. Germline lookup yields CDR1 SGHNT and CDR2 YYREEE (reference sequence). V was clipped by 10 bases and J by 1 base; unmatched bases: 6. CDR3 length: 13 residues. CDR3 amino acids: CAFQTGRTDTQYF. The CDR3 nucleotides read TGTGCCTTCCAGACAGGGCGCACAGATACGCAGTATTTT. The full variable domain, completed using reference TRBV5-4 and TRBJ2-3, is ETGVTQSPTHLIKTRGQQVTLRCSSQSGHNTVSWYQQALGQGPQFIFQYYREEENGRGNFPPRFSGLQFPNYSSELNVNALELDDSALYLCAFQTGRTDTQYFGPGTRLTVL.

The rearrangement links TRBV9 to TRBJ2-1, with D tentatively TRBD1 (6 bases). The ends were cut back, 0 bases at V and 2 bases at J, with 9 bases in the middle. The germline V gene encodes CDR1 SGDLS and CDR2 YYNGEE. The CDR3 contains 15 residues. The CDR3 protein is CASSVAQGTYNEQFF. The CDR3 region has the DNA TGTGCCAGCAGCGTAGCTCAGGGGACCTACAATGAGCAGTTCTTC.